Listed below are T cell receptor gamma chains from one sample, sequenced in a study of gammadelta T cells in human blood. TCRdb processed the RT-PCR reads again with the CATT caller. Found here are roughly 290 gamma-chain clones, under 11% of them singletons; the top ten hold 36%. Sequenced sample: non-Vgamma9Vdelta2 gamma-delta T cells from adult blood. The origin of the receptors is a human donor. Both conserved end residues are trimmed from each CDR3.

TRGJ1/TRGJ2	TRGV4	ATWDSGKNYYKKL
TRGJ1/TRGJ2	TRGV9	ALWEFYKKL
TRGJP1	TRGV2	ATWDGTWGFKI
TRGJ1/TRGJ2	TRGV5	ATWDRYKKL
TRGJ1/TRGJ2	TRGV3	ATWDRPNSSYYKKL
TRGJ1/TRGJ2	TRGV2	ATWDGLRRKL
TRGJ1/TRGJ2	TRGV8	ATWAPNYYKKL
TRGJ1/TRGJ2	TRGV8	ATWDHYYKKL
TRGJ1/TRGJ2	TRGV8	ATWDTSRDYKKL
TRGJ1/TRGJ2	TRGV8	ATWDRRDYYKKL
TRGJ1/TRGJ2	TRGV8	ATWVYYKKL
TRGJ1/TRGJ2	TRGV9	ALWEVRDYYKKL
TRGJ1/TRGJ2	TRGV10	AAWDYLGYRYYKKL
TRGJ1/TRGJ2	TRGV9	ALWEAYKKL
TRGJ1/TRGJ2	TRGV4	ATWDGIYKKL
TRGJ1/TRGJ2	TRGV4	ATWDGPGKL
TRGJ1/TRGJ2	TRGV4	ATWPQGYKKL
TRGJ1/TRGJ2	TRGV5	ATWDRGNVRGYKKL